The subject of this entry is one T cell receptor beta chain. This sample is part of a study of blood T cell repertoires in COVID-19. Study background: Some COVID-19 samples were acute and others convalescent; all came from the United States, Italy and Spain. Sources were T cells, B-cell-depleted T cells, or PBMCs; the material itself was cDNA or gDNA.

V was clipped by 2 bases and J by 4 bases; unmatched bases: 5. The CDR3 covers 15 residues. Looked up from germline, CDR1 is MDHEN and CDR2 is SYDVKM. As handled by the study authors: Amplifying reference gene primers gave estimates of nucleated cell counts. Profiled with immunoSEQ multiplex PCR; TCRdb holds only in-frame clones, not every one. V and J calls and clone size are copied from that table; D and trimming were computed from the DNA. The profile shows 300,000 or so clones, over 75% of them singletons. The receptor comes from a woman in her fifties or sixties who had recovered from COVID-19. The chain is built from TRBV28 and TRBJ1-2; 9 nucleotides align to TRBD1. Sequenced sample: peripheral blood. CDR3: CASSLLTGGSYGYTF. DNA for the CDR3: TGTGCCAGCAGTTTACTGACAGGGGGAAGCTATGGCTACACCTTC.